This TCR beta chain stems from a study of shared clonotypes between healthy human individuals. The study, taken as a whole, reports: The study drew on few donors, limiting represented genetic and exposure-history diversity. The authors sampled blood alone, and tissue repertoires likely differ. Clonotypes not shared had lower generation probabilities than those common to all four donors.

The length of the CDR3 is 12 residues. The germline V gene encodes CDR1 SEHNR and CDR2 FQNEAQ (reference sequence). Trimming took off 5 bases at V and 8 bases at J, with 12 bases between the two ends. At the deep level, the assay was run. Assay: immunoSEQ multiplex PCR; the TCRdb copy retains only in-frame clones and omits some. This sample has over 2 million clones, with 80% to 95% found just once. Note on this clone: The antigen is not known.

The receptor was derived from a man aged 18 to 30 in good health. Some clones in this sample may be carry-over from other donors' samples. Sequenced: naive CD4+ T cells from PBMCs. The subset here: CD45RA+ positively selected. The genes are TRBV7-9 and TRBJ1-2, with TRBD1 as a possible D gene (5 bases). CDR3 coding DNA: TGTGCCAGCAGCCCCCGACAGAGCGGCTACACCTTC. Translating gives CASSPRQSGYTF.